This entry features one TCR beta chain sequence. Antigen: not known. The data originate from a study of T-cell reconstitution after alpha-beta-depleted transplantation in children. Overall study results and limits: Counts and diversity of T cells one year after transplant came mostly from newly produced T cells. Several hundred graft clones that had expanded were reportedly the source of alpha-beta T cells about two months after transplant.

Unique molecular identifiers were incorporated when the TCRbeta library was constructed. TCRdb processed the PCR reads anew with MiXCR; each CDR3 protein has one entry. The table lists 90,000 to 150,000 distinct CDR3 sequences, around 23% of them singletons. Sequences were derived from PBMCs, mostly from graft donor cells, sampled 180 days after TCRalphabeta/CD19-depleted stem cell transplant. The TCR sequence derives from a male patient under 10 years old who had a stem cell transplant for chronic granulomatous disease, so the T cells may come from the graft donor.

The CDR3 nucleotides read TGTGCCAGCAGGACTAGCGGTCTGTCCTACAATGAGCAGTTCTTC. Translated: CASRTSGLSYNEQFF. The V and J genes are TRBV12-3 or TRBV12-4 and TRBJ2-1, with 9 bases matching TRBD2. V was clipped by 6 bases and J by 1 base; unmatched bases: 4. CDR3 length: 15 residues.